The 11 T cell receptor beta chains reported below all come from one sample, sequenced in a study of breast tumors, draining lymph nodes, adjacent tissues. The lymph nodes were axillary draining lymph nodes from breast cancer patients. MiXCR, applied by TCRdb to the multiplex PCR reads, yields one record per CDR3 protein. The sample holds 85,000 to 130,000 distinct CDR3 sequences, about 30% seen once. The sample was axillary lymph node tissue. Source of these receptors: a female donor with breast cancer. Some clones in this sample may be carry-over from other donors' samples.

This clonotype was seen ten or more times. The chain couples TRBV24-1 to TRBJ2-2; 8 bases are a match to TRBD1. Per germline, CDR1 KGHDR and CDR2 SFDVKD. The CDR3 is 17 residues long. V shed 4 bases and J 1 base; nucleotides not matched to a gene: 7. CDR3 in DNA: TGTGCCACCAGTGACCACCAGGGGGCTAGGAACACCGGGGAGCTGTTTTTT. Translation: CATSDHQGARNTGELFF.

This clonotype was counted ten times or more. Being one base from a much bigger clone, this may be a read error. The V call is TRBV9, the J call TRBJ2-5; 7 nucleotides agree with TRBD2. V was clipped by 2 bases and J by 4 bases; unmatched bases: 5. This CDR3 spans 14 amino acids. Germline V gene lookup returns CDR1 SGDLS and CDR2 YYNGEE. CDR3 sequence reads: CASSVGGGGETQYF. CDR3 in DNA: TGTGCCAGCAGCGTGGGGGGGGGGGGAGAGACCCAGTACTTC.

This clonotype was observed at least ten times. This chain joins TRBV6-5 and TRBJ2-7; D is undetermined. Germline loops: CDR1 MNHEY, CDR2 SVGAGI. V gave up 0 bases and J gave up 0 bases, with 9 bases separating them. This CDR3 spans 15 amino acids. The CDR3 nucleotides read TGTGCCAGCAGTTACTCGTCGGGCAGCTCCTACGAGCAGTACTTC. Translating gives CASSYSSGSSYEQYF.

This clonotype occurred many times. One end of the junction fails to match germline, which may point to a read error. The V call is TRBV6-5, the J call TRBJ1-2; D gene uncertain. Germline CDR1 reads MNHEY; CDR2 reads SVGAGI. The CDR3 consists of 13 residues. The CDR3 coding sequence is TGTGCCAGCAGTCACTCGAGATTGTATGGCTACACCTTC. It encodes CASSHSRLYGYTF.

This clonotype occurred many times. The CDR3 here is CASLREGQPQHF. The DNA of the CDR3 is TGTGCCAGTCTACGAGAGGGGCAGCCCCAGCATTTT. The chain joins TRBV19 to TRBJ1-5; tentatively, D is TRBD1 (5 bases). CDR1 LNHDA and CDR2 SQIVND come from the germline V gene (reference sequence). The germline V and J ends were trimmed by 8 bases and 7 bases, with 12 bases remaining between them. CDR3 length: 12 residues. The full variable domain, in which reference TRBV19 and TRBJ1-5 provide the parts outside the CDR3, is DGGITQSPKYLFRKEGQNVTLSCEQNLNHDAMYWYRQDPGQGLRLIYYSQIVNDFQKGDIAEGYSVSREKKESFPLTVTSAQKNPTAFYLCASLREGQPQHFGDGTRLSIL.

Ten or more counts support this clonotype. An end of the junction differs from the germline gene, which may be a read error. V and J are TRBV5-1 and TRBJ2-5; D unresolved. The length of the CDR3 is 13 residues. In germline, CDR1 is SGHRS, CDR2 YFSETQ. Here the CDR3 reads CANSPRRRETQYF. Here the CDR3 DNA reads TGCGCCAACAGCCCGAGAAGGAGAGAGACCCAGTACTTC.

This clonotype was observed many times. The CDR3 DNA sequence: TGTGCCAGCAGTTTCCGGGGCTCCTACGAGCAGTACTTC. The encoded protein is CASSFRGSYEQYF. V usage is TRBV27 and J usage is TRBJ2-7; possibly TRBD2 for D (5 bases). Trimming took 3 bases from V and 0 from J, leaving 6 bases between them. Germline V CDR1 and CDR2: MNHEY, SMNVEV (reference sequence). The CDR3 runs to 13 residues.

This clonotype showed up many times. CDR3 residues: CASSSPGSGRAYEQFF. CDR3 DNA: TGTGCCAGCAGCTCACCGGGGAGCGGGAGGGCCTATGAGCAGTTCTTC. The J gene is TRBJ2-1, the V gene TRBV12-3 or TRBV12-4, with 10 bases identical to TRBD2. Trimming removed 6 bases from V and 8 bases from J; junction bases left unmatched: 13. CDR3 length equals 16 residues.

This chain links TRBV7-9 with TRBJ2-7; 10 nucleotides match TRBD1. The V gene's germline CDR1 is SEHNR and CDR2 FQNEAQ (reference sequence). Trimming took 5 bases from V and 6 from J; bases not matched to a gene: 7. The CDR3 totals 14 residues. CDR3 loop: CASSPDRGRFEQYF. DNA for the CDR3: TGTGCCAGCAGCCCTGACAGGGGGCGGTTCGAGCAGTACTTC.

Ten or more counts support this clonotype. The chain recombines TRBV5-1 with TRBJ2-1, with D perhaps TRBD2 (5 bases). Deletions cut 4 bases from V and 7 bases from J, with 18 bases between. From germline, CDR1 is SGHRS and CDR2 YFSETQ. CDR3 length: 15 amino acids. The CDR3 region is CASSIDQPRGNEQFF. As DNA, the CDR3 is TGCGCCAGCAGCATTGACCAGCCGAGAGGGAATGAGCAGTTCTTC.

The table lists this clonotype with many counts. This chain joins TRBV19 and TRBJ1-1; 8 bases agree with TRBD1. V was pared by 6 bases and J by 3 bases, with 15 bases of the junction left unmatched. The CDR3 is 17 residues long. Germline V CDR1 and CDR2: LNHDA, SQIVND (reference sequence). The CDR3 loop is CASRKRTGRKVDTEAFF. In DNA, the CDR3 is TGTGCCAGTAGGAAAAGGACAGGGAGAAAGGTAGACACTGAAGCTTTCTTT.